This T cell receptor (beta chain) stems from a study of cytomegalovirus exposure and HLA in healthy donors. In the study overall: From HLA-typed donors, an early data release held 70 million to 95 million unique TCRs. Overall study results and limits: A later look showed TCR association rates differing by HLA locus, highest for DRB1 and lowest for HLA-C. The authors listed over 150 TCR beta chains as cytomegalovirus-associated.

PCR involved 60 Vbeta and 13 Jbeta primers. Sequencing used immunoSEQ multiplex PCR; TCRdb keeps in-frame clones, though not all of them. In the table there are 140,000 to 150,000 clones, 78% of which are singletons. About this clone: Its target is unknown.

The CDR3 runs to 16 residues. Trimming took 0 bases from V and 1 from J, leaving 14 bases between them. Germline values: CDR1 SGHRS, CDR2 YFSETQ. V usage is TRBV5-1 and J usage is TRBJ2-7, with a possible D match to TRBD2 (6 bases). Sequences were obtained from PBMCs. The clonotype was recovered from a female donor in good health and CMV-seronegative. CDR3 bases: TGCGCCAGCAGCTTGGAGTTTCTGGGAGGTTCCTACGAGCAGTACTTC. Amino acid sequence: CASSLEFLGGSYEQYF.